This is a list of T cell receptor beta chains from one sample in a study of T cells after yellow fever vaccination. TCRdb redid the calling of the 5' RACE reads with MiXCR, one entry per CDR3 protein. The sample contains 230,000 or so distinct CDR3 sequences, 3.6% of which appear only once. The sample was PBMCs, taken 15 days after the yellow fever booster vaccination. The origin of the receptors is a man between 18 and 29 years old who received the YFV17D yellow fever vaccine. Both conserved end residues are part of each CDR3. Fields, in order: J gene, clone size, D gene, V gene, CDR3 DNA, CDR3 protein. A D gene is named only where the DNA matches it firmly. Clone size is shown for a subset of rows, as once, few, many or a class of expanded clone.

j_call: TRBJ1-5; clone_size: many; d_call: -; v_call: TRBV7-2; cdr3_nt: TGTGCCAGCAGCTTTGGGCCCCCGCCCCAGCATTTT; cdr3_aa: CASSFGPPPQHF
j_call: TRBJ2-5; clone_size: many; d_call: -; v_call: TRBV6-6; cdr3_nt: TGTGCCAGCAGTTTTTACAGGCGAGAGACCCAGTACTTC; cdr3_aa: CASSFYRRETQYF
j_call: TRBJ2-2; clone_size: many; d_call: -; v_call: TRBV6-2/TRBV6-3; cdr3_nt: TGTGCCAGCAGCGACCCGGGACGCAGGCAGGGCGGGGAGCTGTTTTTT; cdr3_aa: CASSDPGRRQGGELFF
j_call: TRBJ2-2; clone_size: many; d_call: -; v_call: TRBV4-1; cdr3_nt: TGCGCCAGCAGCCACAGTAGCACCGGGGAGCTGTTTTTT; cdr3_aa: CASSHSSTGELFF
j_call: TRBJ1-5; clone_size: many; d_call: -; v_call: TRBV29-1; cdr3_nt: TGCAGCGTTGAAGGAGGGGGAGGTCAGCCCCAGCATTTT; cdr3_aa: CSVEGGGGQPQHF
j_call: TRBJ2-7; clone_size: few; d_call: TRBD2; v_call: TRBV3-1; cdr3_nt: TGTGCCAGCAGCCAAGATTTAGCGGGGTCCTACGAGCAGTACTTC; cdr3_aa: CASSQDLAGSYEQYF
j_call: TRBJ1-2; clone_size: many; d_call: -; v_call: TRBV7-2; cdr3_nt: TGTGCCAGCAGCTTCCAGGGGCATGGCTACACCTTC; cdr3_aa: CASSFQGHGYTF
j_call: TRBJ2-1; clone_size: many; d_call: -; v_call: TRBV10-3; cdr3_nt: TGTGCCATCAGTGAGTCCTGGGGGTTGGAGCAGTTCTTC; cdr3_aa: CAISESWGLEQFF
j_call: TRBJ1-1; clone_size: many; d_call: TRBD1; v_call: TRBV12-3/TRBV12-4; cdr3_nt: TGTGCCAGCAGCCCCCTCCGACAGGGGGGCATGAACACTGAAGCTTTCTTT; cdr3_aa: CASSPLRQGGMNTEAFF
j_call: TRBJ1-6; clone_size: many; d_call: -; v_call: TRBV20-1; cdr3_nt: TGCAGTGCTAGAGATGGGGCCAGGGCCTATAATTCACCCCTCCACTTT; cdr3_aa: CSARDGARAYNSPLHF
j_call: TRBJ2-3; clone_size: many; d_call: TRBD2; v_call: TRBV7-2; cdr3_nt: TGTGCCAGCAGCTTACTCGGCGGGGGGGCCGTAGATACGCAGTATTTT; cdr3_aa: CASSLLGGGAVDTQYF
j_call: TRBJ2-6; clone_size: many; d_call: TRBD1; v_call: TRBV6-5; cdr3_nt: TGTGCCAGCAGTTACGGACAGGCCTCCTCTGGGGCCAACGTCCTGACTTTC; cdr3_aa: CASSYGQASSGANVLTF
j_call: TRBJ2-7; clone_size: many; d_call: -; v_call: TRBV7-2; cdr3_nt: TGTGCCAGCAGCCTAACGACCTCCGAGCAGTACTTC; cdr3_aa: CASSLTTSEQYF
j_call: TRBJ1-6; clone_size: many; d_call: -; v_call: TRBV6-5; cdr3_nt: TGTGCCAGCAGTTATATGGCGGGTTCACCCCTCCACTTT; cdr3_aa: CASSYMAGSPLHF
j_call: TRBJ1-1; clone_size: many; d_call: -; v_call: TRBV12-3/TRBV12-4; cdr3_nt: TGTGCCAGCAGCCTTCGGGGGGCGACTGAAGCTTTCTTT; cdr3_aa: CASSLRGATEAFF
j_call: TRBJ2-1; clone_size: many; d_call: TRBD1; v_call: TRBV5-1; cdr3_nt: TGCGCCAGCAGCTCTCCAGGGGGCTATTACAATGAGCAGTTCTTC; cdr3_aa: CASSSPGGYYNEQFF
j_call: TRBJ1-1; clone_size: many; d_call: -; v_call: TRBV5-1; cdr3_nt: TGCGCCAGCAGCTTGGGGGAGGACACTGAAGCTTTCTTT; cdr3_aa: CASSLGEDTEAFF
j_call: TRBJ2-3; clone_size: many; d_call: TRBD2; v_call: TRBV25-1; cdr3_nt: TGTGCCAGCAGCAGGACTAGCGGGGGGTCAGATACGCAGTATTTT; cdr3_aa: CASSRTSGGSDTQYF
j_call: TRBJ2-1; clone_size: many; d_call: TRBD2; v_call: TRBV7-2; cdr3_nt: TGTGCCAGCAGCCCCAGGCTCACTAGCGGGGGGAACAATGAGCAGTTCTTC; cdr3_aa: CASSPRLTSGGNNEQFF
j_call: TRBJ1-2; clone_size: many; d_call: -; v_call: TRBV11-2; cdr3_nt: TGTGCCAGCAGCCTACTTACAGGGCCGAAGGACTATGGCTACACCTTC; cdr3_aa: CASSLLTGPKDYGYTF
j_call: TRBJ1-1; clone_size: -; d_call: -; v_call: TRBV7-8; cdr3_nt: TGTGCCAGCAGCCCCCAAGCAACGCAGAACACTGAAGCTTTCTTT; cdr3_aa: CASSPQATQNTEAFF
j_call: TRBJ1-1; clone_size: many; d_call: -; v_call: TRBV12-3/TRBV12-4; cdr3_nt: TGTGCCAGCAGTTTACCCCCGACGGGCCTCATCGTGAACACTGAAGCTTTCTTT; cdr3_aa: CASSLPPTGLIVNTEAFF
j_call: TRBJ2-5; clone_size: medium-sized; d_call: TRBD2; v_call: TRBV7-2; cdr3_nt: TGTGCCAGCAGCGGGAAGGGACTAGCGGGAGAGACCCAGTACTTC; cdr3_aa: CASSGKGLAGETQYF
j_call: TRBJ2-7; clone_size: -; d_call: -; v_call: TRBV30; cdr3_nt: TGTGCCTGGAGGGAGGGACAGAGGGAGCAGTACTTC; cdr3_aa: CAWREGQREQYF
j_call: TRBJ1-2; clone_size: many; d_call: -; v_call: TRBV7-9; cdr3_nt: TGTGCCAGCAGCTTAGTCCCCCGACGGAACTATGGCTACACCTTC; cdr3_aa: CASSLVPRRNYGYTF
j_call: TRBJ2-1; clone_size: -; d_call: -; v_call: TRBV4-1; cdr3_nt: TGCGCCAGCAGCCAAGATCTCGGTGAGCAGTTCTTC; cdr3_aa: CASSQDLGEQFF
j_call: TRBJ2-1; clone_size: many; d_call: -; v_call: TRBV7-2; cdr3_nt: TGTGCCAGCAGCTTAAAAAGTAGAAATGAGCAGTTCTTC; cdr3_aa: CASSLKSRNEQFF
j_call: TRBJ2-1; clone_size: many; d_call: TRBD1; v_call: TRBV20-1; cdr3_nt: TGCAGTGCTCCCGGACAGGTTAGGTTCAATGAGCAGTTCTTC; cdr3_aa: CSAPGQVRFNEQFF
j_call: TRBJ1-2; clone_size: many; d_call: -; v_call: TRBV5-4; cdr3_nt: TGTGCCAGCAGCCCTGCGCAAGGGATAAATGGCTACACCTTC; cdr3_aa: CASSPAQGINGYTF
j_call: TRBJ1-2; clone_size: few; d_call: -; v_call: TRBV6-5; cdr3_nt: TGTGCCAGCAGTTACTCGAGGACCACGGAACGTGGTGGCTACACCTTC; cdr3_aa: CASSYSRTTERGGYTF
j_call: TRBJ1-2; clone_size: many; d_call: -; v_call: TRBV19; cdr3_nt: TGTGCCAGTAAGCCCCGGACGGACTATGGCTACACCTTC; cdr3_aa: CASKPRTDYGYTF
j_call: TRBJ2-1; clone_size: many; d_call: -; v_call: TRBV5-1; cdr3_nt: TGCGCCAGCAGCTTGGGCAGGACAGGGAGTGGCTCGGGGGGGATCCACAATGAGCAGTTCTTC; cdr3_aa: CASSLGRTGSGSGGIHNEQFF
j_call: TRBJ2-1; clone_size: many; d_call: -; v_call: TRBV2; cdr3_nt: TGTGCCAGCTTACAGAGTCCCTACAATGAGCAGTTCTTC; cdr3_aa: CASLQSPYNEQFF
j_call: TRBJ1-4; clone_size: few; d_call: -; v_call: TRBV19; cdr3_nt: TGTGCCAGTAGTGCTTCTCCGGGACTGTTTTTT; cdr3_aa: CASSASPGLFF
j_call: TRBJ2-3; clone_size: many; d_call: TRBD1; v_call: TRBV20-1; cdr3_nt: TGCAGTGCCACACCCCCCGGGACAGGGCCCACAGATACGCAGTATTTT; cdr3_aa: CSATPPGTGPTDTQYF
j_call: TRBJ2-4; clone_size: many; d_call: TRBD2; v_call: TRBV20-1; cdr3_nt: TGCAGTGCCCCCGCGGGGGGGCCAGACCCAAAAAACATTCAGTACTTC; cdr3_aa: CSAPAGGPDPKNIQYF
j_call: TRBJ1-2; clone_size: many; d_call: -; v_call: TRBV6-5; cdr3_nt: TGTGCCAGCACCCCGGGCGAAAACTATGGCTACACCTTC; cdr3_aa: CASTPGENYGYTF
j_call: TRBJ1-5; clone_size: many; d_call: -; v_call: TRBV20-1; cdr3_nt: TGCAGTGCTAGGCAGGTGACGAGCAATCAGCCCCAGCATTTT; cdr3_aa: CSARQVTSNQPQHF
j_call: TRBJ2-3; clone_size: many; d_call: -; v_call: TRBV7-3; cdr3_nt: TGTGCCAGCAGCGGGATCGGGGGTACAGATACGCAGTATTTT; cdr3_aa: CASSGIGGTDTQYF
j_call: TRBJ2-3; clone_size: many; d_call: TRBD2; v_call: TRBV20-1; cdr3_nt: TGCAGTGCTAGAACCATTCGACTAGCGGGGATCTTTCGTACGCAGTATTTT; cdr3_aa: CSARTIRLAGIFRTQYF
j_call: TRBJ2-5; clone_size: many; d_call: -; v_call: TRBV7-7; cdr3_nt: TGTGCTAGCAGCTTGGGCGGGACCGCCGGACAAGAGACCCAGTACTTC; cdr3_aa: CASSLGGTAGQETQYF
j_call: TRBJ2-3; clone_size: many; d_call: -; v_call: TRBV29-1; cdr3_nt: TGCAGCGTTGTGTCGGGGGACTCAGATACGCAGTATTTT; cdr3_aa: CSVVSGDSDTQYF
j_call: TRBJ1-2; clone_size: many; d_call: -; v_call: TRBV21-1; cdr3_nt: TGTGCCAGCAGCAAAGTTGAAGGGGCGCGGAGTGGCTACACCTTC; cdr3_aa: CASSKVEGARSGYTF
j_call: TRBJ1-2; clone_size: many; d_call: TRBD1; v_call: TRBV6-5; cdr3_nt: TGTGCCAGCAGTTCGGCAGGGGGCTCTGGCTACACCTTC; cdr3_aa: CASSSAGGSGYTF
j_call: TRBJ1-5; clone_size: many; d_call: -; v_call: TRBV4-3; cdr3_nt: TGCGCCAGCAGCCAATCCCCGGGGAGCAATCAGCCCCAGCATTTT; cdr3_aa: CASSQSPGSNQPQHF
j_call: TRBJ2-5; clone_size: many; d_call: -; v_call: TRBV12-3/TRBV12-4; cdr3_nt: TGTGCCAGCAGTTTCGGCGGTAAAGAGACCCAGTACTTC; cdr3_aa: CASSFGGKETQYF
j_call: TRBJ2-7; clone_size: many; d_call: TRBD2; v_call: TRBV12-3/TRBV12-4; cdr3_nt: TGTGCCAGCAGTTTCATCGAGCGGGGGCGCGAGCAGTACTTC; cdr3_aa: CASSFIERGREQYF
j_call: TRBJ1-1; clone_size: -; d_call: -; v_call: TRBV7-3; cdr3_nt: TGTGCCAGCAGCTTAATAGGGGGGTTCACTGAAGCTTTCTTT; cdr3_aa: CASSLIGGFTEAFF
j_call: TRBJ1-1; clone_size: many; d_call: TRBD1; v_call: TRBV27; cdr3_nt: TGTGCCAGCAGTCCCCCACAGGGGCGGGGAACTGAAGCTTTCTTT; cdr3_aa: CASSPPQGRGTEAFF
j_call: TRBJ2-5; clone_size: many; d_call: TRBD2; v_call: TRBV7-9; cdr3_nt: TGTGCCAGCAGCTTAGCTAGCGGGGGGCAAGAGACCCAGTACTTC; cdr3_aa: CASSLASGGQETQYF
j_call: TRBJ1-1; clone_size: many; d_call: -; v_call: TRBV5-6; cdr3_nt: TGTGCCAGCAGCTTGGGGTACACTGAAGCTTTCTTT; cdr3_aa: CASSLGYTEAFF
j_call: TRBJ1-6; clone_size: many; d_call: -; v_call: TRBV10-3; cdr3_nt: TGTGCCATCAGTGAGCAGGACTTTTCACCCCTCCACTTT; cdr3_aa: CAISEQDFSPLHF
j_call: TRBJ2-2; clone_size: many; d_call: -; v_call: TRBV6-2/TRBV6-3; cdr3_nt: TGTGCCAGCAGTTACTCAAGGGGTATCCCCGGGGAGCTGTTTTTT; cdr3_aa: CASSYSRGIPGELFF
j_call: TRBJ2-2; clone_size: many; d_call: -; v_call: TRBV5-4; cdr3_nt: TGTGCCAGCAGCTCCCCGGCCGGGGAGCTGTTTTTT; cdr3_aa: CASSSPAGELFF
j_call: TRBJ2-1; clone_size: many; d_call: -; v_call: TRBV5-4; cdr3_nt: TGTGCCAGCAGCTTGGAGCAGGGGATGAATGAGCAGTTCTTC; cdr3_aa: CASSLEQGMNEQFF
j_call: TRBJ2-5; clone_size: many; d_call: TRBD1; v_call: TRBV7-9; cdr3_nt: TGTGCCAGCAGCTCCAGAGGGCAGGGCGTCCAGGGGGCCCAGTACTTC; cdr3_aa: CASSSRGQGVQGAQYF
j_call: TRBJ1-6; clone_size: many; d_call: -; v_call: TRBV7-2; cdr3_nt: TGTGCCAGCAGCTTAGCGGGTGCCTATAATTCACCCCTCCACTTT; cdr3_aa: CASSLAGAYNSPLHF